This T cell receptor (beta chain) was observed in a study of long-term antiretroviral therapy in people with HIV. Survey-level resolution applied to immunoSEQ assay v3.0. The table came from immunoSEQ multiplex PCR; TCRdb's copy has only in-frame clones and leaves some out. The repertoire holds about 13,000 clones, with about three quarters as singletons. CDR3 length equals 15 residues. Looked up from germline, CDR1 is LNHDA and CDR2 is SQIVND (reference sequence). Trimming cost V 5 bases and J 4 bases; bases outside gene matches: 5. The origin of this receptor is a man in his forties with HIV. The rearrangement joins TRBV19 to TRBJ2-5, with 12 bases matching TRBD2. The sample here was unsorted PBMCs, taken 1.3 years before starting antiretroviral therapy. CDR3 in DNA: TGTGCCAGTAGTCCCCCGGGACTAGCGGGAGAGACCCAGTACTTC. Translation: CASSPPGLAGETQYF.